One sample yielded the 19 T cell receptor beta chains listed below, sequenced in a study of metastatic and nonmetastatic thyroid tumors. Not a single patient had been given any form of treatment at any point before undergoing thyroid surgery. TCRdb re-clonotyped the PCR reads through MiXCR. Here the sample spans 60,000 to 85,000 clones, less than 20% being singletons. Sequencing input: blood. These TCRs come from a female donor with papillary thyroid cancer or a benign thyroid nodule (not recorded which). Some clones in this sample may be carry-over from other donors' samples.

This clone was counted at least ten times. The rearrangement uses TRBV20-1 and TRBJ2-5; D gene uncertain. The CDR3 runs to 12 residues. Germline values: CDR1 DFQATT, CDR2 SNEGSKA (reference sequence). V was clipped by 3 bases and J by 5 bases, with 10 bases between them. The CDR3 region has the DNA TGCAGTGCTAGTTCCCTCCTGGAGACCCAGTACTTC. The encoded protein is CSASSLLETQYF.

This clone appeared many times. This sequence joins TRBV7-6 and TRBJ2-7; 7 nucleotides line up with TRBD1. The CDR3 sequence is 16 residues long. J gave up 2 bases and V 3 bases, and 10 bases lay outside the gene matches. The germline gives CDR1 SGHVS, CDR2 FNYEAQ. CDR3 sequence: CASSFSDREIPYEQYF. CDR3 bases: TGTGCCAGCAGCTTCTCCGACAGGGAAATACCCTACGAGCAGTACTTC. The variable domain in full, completed from reference TRBV7-6 and TRBJ2-7, reads GAGVSQSPRYKVTKRGQDVALRCDPISGHVSLYWYRQALGQGPEFLTYFNYEAQQDKSGLPNDRFSAERPEGSISTLTIQRTEQRDSAMYRCASSFSDREIPYEQYFGPGTRLTVT.

There are many counts of this clone. The chain joins TRBV6-4 to TRBJ1-4, with D possibly being TRBD1 (6 bases). Germline assignment: CDR1 MRHNA and CDR2 SNTAGT. Trimming removed 3 bases at V and 2 bases at J, with 7 bases between. The CDR3 loop spans 14 amino acids. The CDR3 DNA is TGTGCCAGCAGTGAGGGGGCGACTAATGAAAAACTGTTTTTT. Translating it yields CASSEGATNEKLFF.

This clone was counted at least ten times. This rearrangement joins TRBV11-1 to TRBJ2-3; tentative D call: TRBD1 (6 bases). CDR1 and CDR2 (germline): SGHAT, FQDESV (reference sequence). The CDR3 is 17 amino acids. V gave up 3 bases and J gave up 2 bases, with 18 bases separating them. CDR3 protein: CASSFFRDTNITDTQYF. The CDR3 DNA follows: TGTGCCAGCAGCTTTTTCCGGGACACTAACATCACAGATACGCAGTATTTT.

This clone has at least ten counts. This chain links TRBV18 with TRBJ2-3; D not certain. The germline V and J ends were trimmed by 4 bases and 5 bases, with 7 bases remaining between them. Germline values: CDR1 KGHSH, CDR2 LQKENI. There are 12 residues in the CDR3. The CDR3 spells CASSRTKDTQYF. In DNA, the CDR3 is TGTGCCAGCTCACGGACGAAAGATACGCAGTATTTT.

This clone was recorded many times. The rearrangement links TRBV4-1 to TRBJ1-1; D uncertain. Germline V gene sequence: CDR1 MGHRA, CDR2 YSYEKL. The CDR3 has 15 residues. V shed 4 bases and J shed 2 bases, with 14 bases lying between them. The CDR3 loop reads CASSPHSDRNTEAFF. In nucleotides, the CDR3 is TGCGCCAGCAGCCCCCACTCGGACCGTAACACTGAAGCTTTCTTT.

Notes on this clone: A much more abundant neighbour one base away suggests this may be a read error. The genes are TRBV6-6 and TRBJ2-1, with 8 bases lining up with TRBD2. This CDR3 comprises 17 residues. Germline-derived CDR1 and CDR2 are MNHNY and SVGAGI (reference sequence). The J segment lost 6 bases and the V segment lost 8 bases, leaving 18 bases of the junction unmatched. The CDR3 DNA reads as TGTGCCAGCGCAACCGAGACTAGCGTGACCTATGGCAATGAGCAGTTCTTC. Translation: CASATETSVTYGNEQFF.

This clone was seen a handful of times. This sequence may be a read error, since a much larger clone differs from it by one base. The V call is TRBV20-1, the J call TRBJ2-1; D not resolved. Germline V lookup: CDR1 DFQATT, CDR2 SNEGSKA (reference sequence). The CDR3 has 10 residues. CDR3 loop: CSASLHDQFF. The CDR3, as DNA: TGCAGTGCTAGCTTACATGATCAGTTCTTC.

This clone has a count of ten or more. The chain uses TRBV6-5 and TRBJ1-2; D gene unclear. Looked up from germline, CDR1 is MNHEY and CDR2 is SVGAGI. The V gene lost 0 bases and the J gene lost 4 bases, with 21 bases spanning the gap. The CDR3 is made up of 18 amino acids. CDR3 DNA: TGTGCCAGCAGTTACTCGAGTATTGGTACGAGCACCCTCTATGGCTACACCTTC. Translation: CASSYSSIGTSTLYGYTF.

This clone was recorded at least ten times. The chain couples TRBV28 to TRBJ2-7; the D call may be TRBD1 or TRBD2 (5 bases each). Germline assignment: CDR1 MDHEN and CDR2 SYDVKM. The CDR3 consists of 14 residues. V was trimmed by 5 bases and J by 5 bases, leaving 16 bases between them. The CDR3 sequence: CASSLGTRVDEQYF. The CDR3, as DNA: TGTGCCAGCAGTCTCGGGACCAGGGTGGACGAGCAGTACTTC.

This clone occurred many times. The chain links TRBV29-1 to TRBJ1-1; tentative D call: TRBD1 (5 bases). Trimming shortened V by 2 bases and J by 0 bases, and 7 bases separated the two germline ends. This CDR3 has 13 residues. The V gene's germline CDR1 is SQVTM and CDR2 ANQGSEA. This CDR3 is CSVELDMNTEAFF. The CDR3 DNA is TGCAGCGTTGAATTGGACATGAACACTGAAGCTTTCTTT.

This clone was picked up many times. This chain joins TRBV7-9 and TRBJ2-7; no definite D call. V was cut by 1 base and J by 3 bases, with 10 bases left in between. The CDR3 is made up of 14 amino acids. The germline CDR1 and CDR2 sequences are SEHNR and FQNEAQ (reference sequence). DNA of the CDR3: TGTGCCAGCAGCTTAGGACTTGGCCTCTACGAGCAGTACTTC. It translates to CASSLGLGLYEQYF. The complete variable domain, with remaining parts taken from reference TRBV7-9 and TRBJ2-7, reads DTGVSQNPRHKITKRGQNVTFRCDPISEHNRLYWYRQTLGQGPEFLTYFQNEAQLEKSRLLSDRFSAERPKGSFSTLEIQRTEQGDSAMYLCASSLGLGLYEQYFGPGTRLTVT.

At least ten counts were recorded for this clone. The junction departs from germline at one end; a sequencing error may be responsible. The chain has TRBV28 and TRBJ2-7; D unresolved. Germline V gene data show CDR1 as MDHEN and CDR2 as SYDVKM. The CDR3 extends over 12 amino acids. CDR3 protein: CASSSGVFGVRW. CDR3 DNA: TGTGCCAGCAGCTCAGGAGTTTTTGGGGTGAGGTGG.

The chain combines TRBV3-1 with TRBJ1-6; 9 bases are a match to TRBD1. V shed 1 base, J shed 9 bases, and the junction held 10 bases outside the gene matches. The CDR3 sequence is 17 residues long. CDR1 and CDR2 from the germline V gene are LGHDT and YNNKEL (reference sequence). Written as DNA, the CDR3 is TGTGCCAGCAGCCAAGTCGCCGGGACAGGGAGGAGTTCACCCCTCCACTTT. It codes for CASSQVAGTGRSSPLHF.

This clone was detected many times. V is TRBV11-2 and J is TRBJ1-1; the D is unclear. Germline CDR1 SGHAT, CDR2 FQNNGV. The CDR3 consists of 15 residues. V was pared by 1 base and J by 1 base, with 10 bases between. CDR3: CASSLVGTPNTEAFF. DNA for the CDR3: TGTGCCAGCAGCTTAGTAGGTACACCGAACACTGAAGCTTTCTTT.

The chain employs TRBV19 and TRBJ2-1; D might be TRBD2 (5 bases). V gave up 3 bases and J gave up 4 bases, with 16 bases separating them. Germline loops: CDR1 LNHDA, CDR2 SQIVND (reference sequence). The CDR3 is made up of 16 amino acids. CDR3 nucleotide sequence: TGTGCCAGTAGTATTAGAAGCGGTAGATCTTACAATGAGCAGTTCTTC. Translating gives CASSIRSGRSYNEQFF.

This clone was counted ten times or more. CDR3 amino acids: CASSLEGREIDEQFF. CDR3 in DNA: TGTGCCAGCAGCTTAGAGGGGCGGGAGATTGATGAGCAGTTCTTC. The chain links TRBV11-3 to TRBJ2-1; 7 positions agree with TRBD2. The trim removed 0 bases at V and 8 bases at J, leaving 7 bases unmatched. The CDR3 spans 15 residues. Germline V gene data show CDR1 as SGHNT and CDR2 as YENEEA.

This clone occurred a few times. One end of the junction is discordant with germline, which a read error may explain. This chain uses TRBV27 with TRBJ1-5; D may be TRBD1 (5 bases). Germline CDR1 and CDR2: MNHEY and SMNVEV (reference sequence). This CDR3 comprises 11 residues. The CDR3 sequence: CASSPGGPHHF. The CDR3 DNA follows: TGTGCCAGCAGTCCCGGGGGTCCCCATCATTTT.

This clone was picked up many times. The rearrangement uses TRBV5-5 and TRBJ2-1; D is unresolved. Germline lookup yields CDR1 SGHKS and CDR2 YYEKEE (reference sequence). The CDR3 runs to 15 residues. Trimming took off 0 bases at V and 0 bases at J, with 7 bases between the two ends. The CDR3 DNA is TGTGCCAGCAGCTTGGGGATTAGCTCCTACAATGAGCAGTTCTTC. This gives the protein CASSLGISSYNEQFF.